Below, 5 T cell receptor beta chains from the same sample are listed, as sequenced in a study of stem cell transplantation in POMP-related autoinflammatory disease. Libraries were prepared by immunoSEQ multiplex PCR; TCRdb keeps only in-frame clonotypes and omits some of them. The sample lists 25,000 to 30,000 clones; about 81% were seen once. This specimen consisted of CD4+ T cells from PBMCs, obtained before stem cell transplantation. Receptors were obtained from a human donor with POMP-related autoinflammation and immune dysregulation (PRAID).

The chain combines TRBV2 with TRBJ2-5; a weak D match, TRBD1 (5 bases). Trimming pared 4 bases from V and 2 bases from J, leaving 14 bases between. The germline V gene encodes CDR1 SNHLY and CDR2 FYNNEI. The CDR3 spans 15 residues. CDR3 sequence reads: CASSVRWGRQETQYF. For the CDR3, the DNA is TGTGCCAGCAGTGTTAGATGGGGCAGGCAAGAGACCCAGTACTTC.

This chain links TRBV18 with TRBJ1-1; 7 bases map to TRBD1. The CDR3 is 15 amino acids. Germline assignment: CDR1 KGHSH and CDR2 LQKENI. J was trimmed by 0 bases and V by 5 bases; bases with no gene match: 6. In DNA form, the CDR3 reads TGTGCCAGCTCAGGAGGGACAGTTTTGAACACTGAAGCTTTCTTT. Protein product: CASSGGTVLNTEAFF.

The chain has TRBV14 and TRBJ1-1; weak D call: TRBD1 (5 bases). CDR1 is SGHDN, CDR2 FVKESK, per germline. CDR3 size: 14 residues. V shed 4 bases and J shed 0 bases, with 9 bases lying between them. CDR3 in DNA: TGTGCCAGCAGCCGGACACCCGTGAACACTGAAGCTTTCTTT. The encoded protein is CASSRTPVNTEAFF. The whole variable domain, remainder taken from reference TRBV14 and TRBJ1-1, is EAGVTQFPSHSVIEKGQTVTLRCDPISGHDNLYWYRRVMGKEIKFLLHFVKESKQDESGMPNNRFLAERTGGTYSTLKVQPAELEDSGVYFCASSRTPVNTEAFFGQGTRLTVV.

This clone was recorded once. The chain carries TRBV6-5 and TRBJ1-1, with a possible D match to TRBD1 (5 bases). Germline assignment: CDR1 MNHEY and CDR2 SVGAGI. V was clipped by 6 bases and J by 1 base, with 15 bases between them. The CDR3 sequence is 15 residues long. CDR3 nucleotide sequence: TGTGCCAGCAGCGAAACCGGGACGGCGAACACTGAAGCTTTCTTT. It codes for CASSETGTANTEAFF.

This chain links TRBV18 with TRBJ2-7; 10 bases fit TRBD2. The CDR3 has 16 amino acids. Per the germline V gene, CDR1 is KGHSH and CDR2 is LQKENI. J lost 7 bases, V lost 6 bases, and 15 bases had no gene match. The CDR3 loop is CASSLTRAGGPGEQYF. Here the CDR3 DNA reads TGTGCCAGCTCCCTAACTCGAGCGGGAGGGCCAGGGGAGCAGTACTTC.